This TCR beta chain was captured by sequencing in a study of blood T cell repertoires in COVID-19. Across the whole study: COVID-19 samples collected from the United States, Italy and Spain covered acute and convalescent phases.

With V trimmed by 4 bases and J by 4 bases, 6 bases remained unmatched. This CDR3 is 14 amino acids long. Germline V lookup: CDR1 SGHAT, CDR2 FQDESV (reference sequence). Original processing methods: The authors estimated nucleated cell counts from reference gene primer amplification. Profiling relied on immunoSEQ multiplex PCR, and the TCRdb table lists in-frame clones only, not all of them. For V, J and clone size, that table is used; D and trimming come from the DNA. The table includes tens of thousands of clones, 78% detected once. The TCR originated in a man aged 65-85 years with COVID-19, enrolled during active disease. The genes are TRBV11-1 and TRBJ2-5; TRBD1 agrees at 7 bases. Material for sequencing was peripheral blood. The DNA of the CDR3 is TGTGCCAGCAGCTCCTGGACAGGACGAGAGACCCAGTACTTC. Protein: CASSSWTGRETQYF.